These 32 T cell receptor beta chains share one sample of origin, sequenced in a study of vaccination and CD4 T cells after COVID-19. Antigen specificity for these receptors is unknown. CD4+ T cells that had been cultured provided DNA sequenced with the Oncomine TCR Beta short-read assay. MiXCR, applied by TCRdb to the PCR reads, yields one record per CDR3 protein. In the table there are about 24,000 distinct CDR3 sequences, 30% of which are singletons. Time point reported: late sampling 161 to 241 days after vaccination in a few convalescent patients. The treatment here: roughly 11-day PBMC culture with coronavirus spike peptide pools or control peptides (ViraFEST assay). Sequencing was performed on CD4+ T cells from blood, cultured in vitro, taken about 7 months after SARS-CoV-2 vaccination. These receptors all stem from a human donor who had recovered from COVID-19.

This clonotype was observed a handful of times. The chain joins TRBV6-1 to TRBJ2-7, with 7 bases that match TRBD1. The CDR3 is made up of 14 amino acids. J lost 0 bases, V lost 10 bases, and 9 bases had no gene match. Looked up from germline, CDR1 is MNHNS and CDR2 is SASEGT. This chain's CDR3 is CATRGGNLSYEQYF. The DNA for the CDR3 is TGTGCCACCCGAGGGGGCAATCTCTCCTACGAGCAGTACTTC.

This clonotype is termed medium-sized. CDR3: CASSYSASGRDGETQYF. The DNA of the CDR3 is TGTGCCAGCAGTTACTCGGCTAGCGGGAGGGATGGGGAGACCCAGTACTTC. The chain carries TRBV6-5 and TRBJ2-5; 12 bases are shared with TRBD2. The CDR3 length is 17 residues. The J segment lost 5 bases and the V segment lost 0 bases, leaving 7 bases of the junction unmatched. Per germline, CDR1 MNHEY and CDR2 SVGAGI.

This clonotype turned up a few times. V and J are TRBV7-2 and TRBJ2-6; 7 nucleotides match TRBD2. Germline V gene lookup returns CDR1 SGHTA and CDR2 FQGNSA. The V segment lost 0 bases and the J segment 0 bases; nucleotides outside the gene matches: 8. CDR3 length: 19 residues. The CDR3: CASSLAALAVSSGANVLTF. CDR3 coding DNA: TGTGCCAGCAGCTTAGCGGCGCTAGCGGTGAGCTCTGGGGCCAACGTCCTGACTTTC.

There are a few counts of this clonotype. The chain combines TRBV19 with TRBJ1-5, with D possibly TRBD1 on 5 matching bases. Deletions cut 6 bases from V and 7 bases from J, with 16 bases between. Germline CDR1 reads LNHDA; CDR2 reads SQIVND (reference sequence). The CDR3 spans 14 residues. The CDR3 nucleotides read TGTGCCAGTAGGGTCGGGGCAGCAAGCCAGCCCCAGCATTTT. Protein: CASRVGAASQPQHF.

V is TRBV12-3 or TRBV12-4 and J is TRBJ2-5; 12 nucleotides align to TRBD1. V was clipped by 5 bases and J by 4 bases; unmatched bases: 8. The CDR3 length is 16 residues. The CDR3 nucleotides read TGTGCCAGCAGTACTAAGGGACAGGGGGCGGGAGAGACCCAGTACTTC. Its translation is CASSTKGQGAGETQYF.

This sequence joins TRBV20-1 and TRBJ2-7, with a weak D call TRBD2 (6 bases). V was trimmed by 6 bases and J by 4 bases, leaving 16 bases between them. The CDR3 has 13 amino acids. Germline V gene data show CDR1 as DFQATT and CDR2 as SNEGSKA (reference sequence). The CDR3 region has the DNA TGCAGTGCCCCGAGGGGTAGCGGATACGAGCAGTACTTC. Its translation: CSAPRGSGYEQYF.

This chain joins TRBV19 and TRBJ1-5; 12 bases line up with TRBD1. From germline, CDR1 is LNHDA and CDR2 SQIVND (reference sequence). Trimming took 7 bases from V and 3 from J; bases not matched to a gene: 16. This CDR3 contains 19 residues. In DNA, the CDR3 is TGTGCCAGTACCGCATCCCCTAGGGGGACAGGGGGCCTCAATCAGCCCCAGCATTTT. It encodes CASTASPRGTGGLNQPQHF.

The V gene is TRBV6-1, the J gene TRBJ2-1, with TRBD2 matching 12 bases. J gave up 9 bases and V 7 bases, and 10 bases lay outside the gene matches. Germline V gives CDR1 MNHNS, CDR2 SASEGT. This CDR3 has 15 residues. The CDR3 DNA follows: TGTGCCAGCACCCGACTAGCGGGAGAATTTAGTGAGCAGTTCTTC. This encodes CASTRLAGEFSEQFF.

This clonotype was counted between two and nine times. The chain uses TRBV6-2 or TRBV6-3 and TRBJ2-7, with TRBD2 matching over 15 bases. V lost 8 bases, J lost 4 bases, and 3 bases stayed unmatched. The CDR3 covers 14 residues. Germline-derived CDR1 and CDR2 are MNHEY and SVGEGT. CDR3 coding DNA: TGTGCCAGCTTGGGACTAGCGGGAGGTTACGAGCAGTACTTC. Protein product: CASLGLAGGYEQYF.

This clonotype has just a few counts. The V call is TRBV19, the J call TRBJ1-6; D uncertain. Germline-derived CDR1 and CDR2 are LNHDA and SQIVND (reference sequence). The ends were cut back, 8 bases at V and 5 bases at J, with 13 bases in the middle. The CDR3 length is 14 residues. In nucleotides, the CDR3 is TGTGCCAGTCGTTCTGGACTGAATAATTCACCCCTCCACTTT. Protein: CASRSGLNNSPLHF.

The CDR3 reads CASSREGLAGGYNEQFF. The CDR3 DNA reads as TGTGCCAGCAGCCGGGAGGGACTAGCGGGAGGCTACAATGAGCAGTTCTTC. The J gene is TRBJ2-1, the V gene TRBV7-9; TRBD2 agrees at 15 bases. The CDR3 consists of 17 residues. Germline CDR1 reads SEHNR; CDR2 reads FQNEAQ (reference sequence). Germline trimming cut 5 bases from V and 3 bases from J; bases unmatched to any gene: 5.

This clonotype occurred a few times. CDR3: CASSSRDRAGGGYTF. The DNA of the CDR3 is TGTGCCAGCAGTTCGCGGGACAGGGCAGGTGGTGGCTACACCTTC. V usage is TRBV6-5 and J usage is TRBJ1-2, with 9 bases that match TRBD1. After removal of 4 bases from V and 7 bases from J, the junction contained 10 bases not matched to a gene. The CDR3 extends over 15 amino acids. Germline V gene data show CDR1 as MNHEY and CDR2 as SVGAGI.

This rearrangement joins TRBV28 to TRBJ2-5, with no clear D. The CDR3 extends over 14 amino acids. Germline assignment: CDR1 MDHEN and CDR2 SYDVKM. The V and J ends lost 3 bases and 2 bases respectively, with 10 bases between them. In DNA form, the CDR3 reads TGTGCCAGCAGTTTTCTCACAGATCAAGAGACCCAGTACTTC. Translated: CASSFLTDQETQYF.

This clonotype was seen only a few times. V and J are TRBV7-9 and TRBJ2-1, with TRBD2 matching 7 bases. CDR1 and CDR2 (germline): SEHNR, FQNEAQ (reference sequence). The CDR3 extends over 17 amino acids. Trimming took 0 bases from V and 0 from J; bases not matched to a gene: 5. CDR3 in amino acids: CASSLALGGSSYNEQFF. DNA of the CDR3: TGTGCCAGCAGCTTAGCGCTAGGCGGGAGCTCCTACAATGAGCAGTTCTTC.

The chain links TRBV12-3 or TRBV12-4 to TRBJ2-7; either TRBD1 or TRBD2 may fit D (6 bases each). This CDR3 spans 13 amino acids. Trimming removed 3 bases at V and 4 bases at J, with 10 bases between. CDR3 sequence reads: CASSFGGRYEQYF. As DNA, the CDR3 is TGTGCCAGCAGTTTCGGGGGCAGGTACGAGCAGTACTTC.

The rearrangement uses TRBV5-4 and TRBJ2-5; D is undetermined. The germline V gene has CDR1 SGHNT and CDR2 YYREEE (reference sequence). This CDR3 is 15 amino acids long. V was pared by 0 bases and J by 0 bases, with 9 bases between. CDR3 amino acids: CASSLAGRNQETQYF. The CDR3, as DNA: TGTGCCAGCAGCTTGGCAGGAAGGAACCAAGAGACCCAGTACTTC.

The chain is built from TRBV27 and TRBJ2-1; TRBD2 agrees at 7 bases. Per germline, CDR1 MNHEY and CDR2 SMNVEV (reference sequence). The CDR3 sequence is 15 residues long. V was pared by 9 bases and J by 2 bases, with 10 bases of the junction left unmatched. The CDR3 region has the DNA TGTGCCAGTAGCAGGATGGGGAGGGCCTACAATGAGCAGTTCTTC. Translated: CASSRMGRAYNEQFF.

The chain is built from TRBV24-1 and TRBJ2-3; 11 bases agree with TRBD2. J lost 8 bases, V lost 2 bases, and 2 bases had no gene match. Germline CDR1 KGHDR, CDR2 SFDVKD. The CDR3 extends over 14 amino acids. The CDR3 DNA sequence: TGTGCCACCAGTGATTCCGGACTAGCGGGTACGCAGTATTTT. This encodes CATSDSGLAGTQYF.

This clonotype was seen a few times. The DNA of the CDR3 is TGTGCCAGCAGCTTAGAATGGAACCAGACGAAGTATTCCGCTAATTCACCCCTCCACTTT. This sequence encodes CASSLEWNQTKYSANSPLHF. V and J are TRBV7-3 and TRBJ1-6; D gene ambiguous. The CDR3 sequence is 20 residues long. CDR1 and CDR2 (germline): SGHTA, FQGTGA. Trimming removed 2 bases at V and 6 bases at J, with 26 bases between.

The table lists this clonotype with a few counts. The CDR3 coding sequence is TGTGCCAGCAGCTCCGAGGCTAGCGGGACGGGCAATGAGCAGTTCTTC. Its translation is CASSSEASGTGNEQFF. The chain is built from TRBV7-6 and TRBJ2-1, with 9 bases aligning to TRBD2. V lost 4 bases to trimming and J lost 6 bases; unmatched junction nucleotides: 10. CDR3 length equals 16 residues. The germline gives CDR1 SGHVS, CDR2 FNYEAQ.

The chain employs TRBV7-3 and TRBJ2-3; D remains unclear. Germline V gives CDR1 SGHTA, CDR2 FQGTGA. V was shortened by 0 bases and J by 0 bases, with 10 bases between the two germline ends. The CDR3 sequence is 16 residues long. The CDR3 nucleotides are TGTGCCAGCAGCTTAACCCCGAACCCTAGCACAGATACGCAGTATTTT. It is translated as CASSLTPNPSTDTQYF.

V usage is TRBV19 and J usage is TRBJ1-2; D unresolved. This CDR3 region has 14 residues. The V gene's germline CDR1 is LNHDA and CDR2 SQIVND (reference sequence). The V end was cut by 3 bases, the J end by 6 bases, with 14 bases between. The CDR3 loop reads CASSMRWRKDGYTF. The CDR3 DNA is TGTGCCAGTAGTATGCGATGGAGGAAAGATGGCTACACCTTC.

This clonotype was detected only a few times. The CDR3 DNA follows: TGTGCCAGCAGCCCAGCGGGAGATGAGCAGTTCTTC. Protein product: CASSPAGDEQFF. V and J are TRBV7-2 and TRBJ2-1; 8 bases map to TRBD2. This CDR3 is built from 12 residues. J gave up 8 bases and V 5 bases, and 2 bases lay outside the gene matches. CDR1 and CDR2 from the germline V gene are SGHTA and FQGNSA.

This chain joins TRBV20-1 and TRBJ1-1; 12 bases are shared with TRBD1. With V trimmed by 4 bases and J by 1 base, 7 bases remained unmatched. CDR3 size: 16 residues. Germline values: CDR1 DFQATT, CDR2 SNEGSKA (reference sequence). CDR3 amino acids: CSATRDRGLQNTEAFF. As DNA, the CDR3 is TGCAGTGCTACCAGGGACAGGGGGCTACAGAACACTGAAGCTTTCTTT.

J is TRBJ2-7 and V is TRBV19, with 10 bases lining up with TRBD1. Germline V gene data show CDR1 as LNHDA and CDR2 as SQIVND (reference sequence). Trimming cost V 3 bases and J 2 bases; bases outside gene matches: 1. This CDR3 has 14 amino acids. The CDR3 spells CASSIGTGAYEQYF. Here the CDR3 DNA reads TGTGCCAGTAGTATTGGGACAGGGGCCTACGAGCAGTACTTC.

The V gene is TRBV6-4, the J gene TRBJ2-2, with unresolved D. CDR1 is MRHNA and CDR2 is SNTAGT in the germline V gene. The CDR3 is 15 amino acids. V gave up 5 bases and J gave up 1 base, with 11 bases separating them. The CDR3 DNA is TGTGCCAGCAGTCCACACCCAGAGAACACCGGGGAGCTGTTTTTT. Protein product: CASSPHPENTGELFF.

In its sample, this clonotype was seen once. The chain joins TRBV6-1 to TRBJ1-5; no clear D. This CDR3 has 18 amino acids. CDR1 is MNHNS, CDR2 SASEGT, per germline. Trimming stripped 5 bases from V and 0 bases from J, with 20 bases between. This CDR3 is CASSRGSLTQYSNQPQHF. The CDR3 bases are TGTGCCAGCAGTCGAGGGAGTCTAACCCAATATAGCAATCAGCCCCAGCATTTT.

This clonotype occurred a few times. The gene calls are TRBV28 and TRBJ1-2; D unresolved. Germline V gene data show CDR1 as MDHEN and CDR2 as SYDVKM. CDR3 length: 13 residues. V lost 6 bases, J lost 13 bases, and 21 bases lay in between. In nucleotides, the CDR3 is TGTGCCAGCAGAACGACACCAGAGAGGGTCGGCACCTTC. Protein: CASRTTPERVGTF.

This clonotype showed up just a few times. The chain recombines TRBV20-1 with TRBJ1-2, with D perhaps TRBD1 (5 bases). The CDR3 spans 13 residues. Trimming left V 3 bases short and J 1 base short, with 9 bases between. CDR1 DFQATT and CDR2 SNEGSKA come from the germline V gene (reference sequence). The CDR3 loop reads CSASWGLNYGYTF. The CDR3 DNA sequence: TGCAGTGCTAGTTGGGGACTTAACTATGGCTACACCTTC.

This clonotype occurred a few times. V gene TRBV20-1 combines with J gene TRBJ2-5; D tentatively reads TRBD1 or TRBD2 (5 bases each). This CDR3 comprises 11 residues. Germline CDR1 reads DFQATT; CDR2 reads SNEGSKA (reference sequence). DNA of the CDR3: TGCGGAACCGGGACCCAAGAGACCCAGTACTTC. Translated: CGTGTQETQYF.

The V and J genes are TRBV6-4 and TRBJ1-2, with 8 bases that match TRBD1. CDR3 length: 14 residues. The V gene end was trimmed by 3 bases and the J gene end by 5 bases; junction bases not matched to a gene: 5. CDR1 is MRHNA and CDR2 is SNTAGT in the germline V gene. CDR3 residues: CASSEGTGHYGYTF. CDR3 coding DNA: TGTGCCAGCAGTGAAGGGACAGGACATTATGGCTACACCTTC.

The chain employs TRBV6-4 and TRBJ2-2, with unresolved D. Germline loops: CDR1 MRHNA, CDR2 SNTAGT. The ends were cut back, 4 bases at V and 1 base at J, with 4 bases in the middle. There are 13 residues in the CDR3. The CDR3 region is CASSGGNTGELFF. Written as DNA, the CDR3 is TGTGCCAGCAGTGGGGGGAACACCGGGGAGCTGTTTTTT.